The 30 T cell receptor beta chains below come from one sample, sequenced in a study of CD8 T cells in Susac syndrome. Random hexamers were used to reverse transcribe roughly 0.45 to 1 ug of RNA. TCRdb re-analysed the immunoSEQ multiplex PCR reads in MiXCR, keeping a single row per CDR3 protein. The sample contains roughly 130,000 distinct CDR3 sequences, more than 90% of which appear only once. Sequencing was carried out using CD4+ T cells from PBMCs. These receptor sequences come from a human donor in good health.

The CDR3 DNA reads TGCGCCAGCAGCTTGGGAGGGGCACCCCCCTACAATGAGCAGTTCTTC. Translation gives CASSLGGAPPYNEQFF. The gene calls are TRBV5-1 and TRBJ2-1; D may match TRBD1 or TRBD2 (5 bases each). V dropped 0 bases and J dropped 2 bases, with 12 bases sitting between them. In germline, CDR1 is SGHRS, CDR2 YFSETQ. This CDR3 contains 16 residues.

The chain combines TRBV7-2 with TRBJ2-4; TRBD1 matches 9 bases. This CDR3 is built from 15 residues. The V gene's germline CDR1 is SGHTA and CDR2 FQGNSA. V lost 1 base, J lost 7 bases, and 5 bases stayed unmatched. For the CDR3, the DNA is TGTGCCAGCAGCTTAGGACTGGGGACAGGGAACATTCAGTACTTC. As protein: CASSLGLGTGNIQYF.

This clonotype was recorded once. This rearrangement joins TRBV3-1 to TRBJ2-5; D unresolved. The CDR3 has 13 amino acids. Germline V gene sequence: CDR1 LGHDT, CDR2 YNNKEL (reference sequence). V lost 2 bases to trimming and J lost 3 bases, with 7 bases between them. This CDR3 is CASSQRSKETQYF. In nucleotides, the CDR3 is TGTGCCAGCAGCCAACGAAGTAAAGAGACCCAGTACTTC.

In nucleotides, the CDR3 is TGTGCCAGCAGTCCGGGACGGGACCGTGAAGCTTTCTTT. Its translation: CASSPGRDREAFF. V and J are TRBV5-6 and TRBJ1-1; tentative D call: TRBD1 (5 bases). Germline V gene data show CDR1 as SGHDT and CDR2 as YYEEEE. Trimming removed 5 bases at V and 7 bases at J, with 15 bases between. The CDR3 is 13 residues long.

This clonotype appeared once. The CDR3 sequence: CASSQGFSTNEKLFF. The CDR3 nucleotides are TGTGCCAGCAGCCAAGGTTTTTCAACTAATGAAAAACTGTTTTTT. The chain is built from TRBV3-1 and TRBJ1-4; D unresolved. There are 15 residues in the CDR3. V was trimmed by 1 base and J by 0 bases, leaving 6 bases between them. CDR1 is LGHDT, CDR2 YNNKEL, per germline (reference sequence).

Written as DNA, the CDR3 is TGTGCCAGCTCCACTAACTCTGGAAACACCATATATTTT. Encoded protein: CASSTNSGNTIYF. J is TRBJ1-3 and V is TRBV12-3 or TRBV12-4; D not certain. This CDR3 is built from 13 residues. V was cut by 8 bases and J by 0 bases, with 8 bases left in between.

The CDR3 protein is CAWSVGLNTEAFF. Written as DNA, the CDR3 is TGTGCCTGGAGTGTAGGGTTGAACACTGAAGCTTTCTTT. The chain has TRBV30 and TRBJ1-1, with D uncertain. The V end lost 0 bases, the J end lost 0 bases, and 5 bases lay between the germline ends. Germline V gene lookup returns CDR1 GTSNPN and CDR2 SVGIG (reference sequence). This CDR3 region has 13 residues. Full variable domain (missing parts from reference TRBV30 and TRBJ1-1): SQTIHQWPATLVQPVGSPLSLECTVEGTSNPNLYWYRQAAGRGLQLLFYSVGIGQISSEVPQNLSASRPQDRQFILSSKKLLLSDSGFYLCAWSVGLNTEAFFGQGTRLTVV.

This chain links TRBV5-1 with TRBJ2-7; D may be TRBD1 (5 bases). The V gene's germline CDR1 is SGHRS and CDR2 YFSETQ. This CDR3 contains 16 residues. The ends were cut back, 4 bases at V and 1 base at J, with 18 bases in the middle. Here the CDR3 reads CASSPMSQGGSYEQYF. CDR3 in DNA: TGCGCCAGCAGCCCCATGAGCCAGGGTGGGTCCTACGAGCAGTACTTC.

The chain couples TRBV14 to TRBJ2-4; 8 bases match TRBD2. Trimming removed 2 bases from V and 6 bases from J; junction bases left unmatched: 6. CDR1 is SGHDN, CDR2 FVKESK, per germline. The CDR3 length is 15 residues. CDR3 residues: CASSQNQRESNIQYF. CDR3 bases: TGTGCCAGCAGCCAAAATCAGCGGGAGTCAAACATTCAGTACTTC.

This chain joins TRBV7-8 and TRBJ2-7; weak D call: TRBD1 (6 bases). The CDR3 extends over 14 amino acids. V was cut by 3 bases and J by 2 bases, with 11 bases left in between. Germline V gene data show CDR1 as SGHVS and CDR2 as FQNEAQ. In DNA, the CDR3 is TGTGCCAGCAGCTTGGGGACAAGTACCTACGAGCAGTACTTC. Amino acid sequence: CASSLGTSTYEQYF.

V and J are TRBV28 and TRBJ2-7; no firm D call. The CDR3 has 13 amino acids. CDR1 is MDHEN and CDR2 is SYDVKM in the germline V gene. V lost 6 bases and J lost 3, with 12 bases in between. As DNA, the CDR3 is TGTGCCAGCAGCAAACCGGGCCTCTACGAGCAGTACTTC. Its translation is CASSKPGLYEQYF.

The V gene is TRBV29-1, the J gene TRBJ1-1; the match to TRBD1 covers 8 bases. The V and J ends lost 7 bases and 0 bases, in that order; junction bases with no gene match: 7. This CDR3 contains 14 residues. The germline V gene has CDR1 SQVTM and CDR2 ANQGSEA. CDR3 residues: CSARTGRMNTEAFF. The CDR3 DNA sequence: TGCAGCGCTAGGACAGGGAGGATGAACACTGAAGCTTTCTTT.

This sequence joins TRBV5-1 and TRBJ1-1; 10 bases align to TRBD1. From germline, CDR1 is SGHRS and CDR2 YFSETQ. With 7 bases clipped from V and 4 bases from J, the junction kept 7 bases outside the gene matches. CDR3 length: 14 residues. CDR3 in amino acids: CASLRGTGATEAFF. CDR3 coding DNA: TGCGCCAGCCTCCGAGGGACAGGGGCCACTGAAGCTTTCTTT.

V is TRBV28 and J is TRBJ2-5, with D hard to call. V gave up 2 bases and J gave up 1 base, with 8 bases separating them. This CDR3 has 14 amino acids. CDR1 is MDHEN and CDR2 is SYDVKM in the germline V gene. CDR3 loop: CASSLPTPQETQYF. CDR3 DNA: TGTGCCAGCAGTTTACCCACCCCCCAAGAGACCCAGTACTTC.

CDR3 region: CASSLGTRPGEETQYF. The CDR3 bases are TGCGCCAGCAGCTTGGGCACTCGGCCGGGGGAAGAGACCCAGTACTTC. The chain uses TRBV5-1 and TRBJ2-5; a weak D match, TRBD2 (6 bases). Trimming took 0 bases from V and 3 from J, leaving 15 bases between them. The germline gives CDR1 SGHRS, CDR2 YFSETQ. This CDR3 spans 16 amino acids.

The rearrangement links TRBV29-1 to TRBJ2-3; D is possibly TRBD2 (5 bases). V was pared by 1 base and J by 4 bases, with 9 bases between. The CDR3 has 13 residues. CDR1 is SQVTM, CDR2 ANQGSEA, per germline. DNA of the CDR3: TGCAGCGTTGAAGCCAGCGGCGCAGATACGCAGTATTTT. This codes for CSVEASGADTQYF.

The CDR3 DNA sequence: TGCGCCAGCAGTCAATGTCAGGGGGGACTTTACTATGGCTACACCTTC. Residues: CASSQCQGGLYYGYTF. The chain links TRBV23-1 to TRBJ1-2; 7 bases align to TRBD1. TRBV23-1 is identified as an open reading frame with a role that is uncertain. Trimming cost V 1 base and J 3 bases; bases outside gene matches: 8. This CDR3 is 16 amino acids long.

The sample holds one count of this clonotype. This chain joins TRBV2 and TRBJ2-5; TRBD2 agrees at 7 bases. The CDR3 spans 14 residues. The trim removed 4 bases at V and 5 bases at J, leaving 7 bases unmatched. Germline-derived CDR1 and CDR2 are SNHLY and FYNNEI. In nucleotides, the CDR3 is TGTGCCAGCAGTGTCCTTAGGGAGGGGGAGACCCAGTACTTC. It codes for CASSVLREGETQYF.

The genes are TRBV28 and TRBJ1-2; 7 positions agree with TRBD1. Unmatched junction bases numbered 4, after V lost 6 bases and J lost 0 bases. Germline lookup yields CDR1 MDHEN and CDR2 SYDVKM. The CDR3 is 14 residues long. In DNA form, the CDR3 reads TGTGCCAGCAGGCCAGGGGGAGCTAACTATGGCTACACCTTC. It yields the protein CASRPGGANYGYTF.

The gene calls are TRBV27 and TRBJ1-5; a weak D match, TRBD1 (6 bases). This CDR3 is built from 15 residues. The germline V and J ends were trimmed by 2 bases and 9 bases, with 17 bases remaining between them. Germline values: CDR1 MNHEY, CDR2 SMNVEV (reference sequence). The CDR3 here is CASSLRGDFYRPQHF. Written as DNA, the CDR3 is TGTGCCAGCAGTTTAAGGGGGGACTTCTATCGGCCCCAGCATTTT.

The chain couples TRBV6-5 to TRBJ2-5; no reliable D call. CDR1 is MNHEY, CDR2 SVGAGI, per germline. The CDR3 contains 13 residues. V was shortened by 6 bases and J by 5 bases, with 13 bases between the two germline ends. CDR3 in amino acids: CASSQLYSETQYF. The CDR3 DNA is TGTGCCAGCAGCCAACTTTATTCGGAGACCCAGTACTTC.

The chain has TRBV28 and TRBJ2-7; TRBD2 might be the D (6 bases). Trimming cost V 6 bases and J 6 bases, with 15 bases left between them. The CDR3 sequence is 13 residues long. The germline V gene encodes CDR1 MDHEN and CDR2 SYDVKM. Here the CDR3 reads CASRGTPGFEQYF. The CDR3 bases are TGTGCCAGCAGGGGGACTCCGGGGTTCGAGCAGTACTTC.

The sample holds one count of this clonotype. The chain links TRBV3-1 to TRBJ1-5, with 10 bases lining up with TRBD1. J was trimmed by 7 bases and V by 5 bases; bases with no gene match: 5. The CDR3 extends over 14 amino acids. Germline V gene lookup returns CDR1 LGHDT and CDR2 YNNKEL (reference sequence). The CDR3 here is CASSYGQGGQPQHF. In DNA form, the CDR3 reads TGTGCCAGCAGCTATGGACAGGGGGGACAGCCCCAGCATTTT.

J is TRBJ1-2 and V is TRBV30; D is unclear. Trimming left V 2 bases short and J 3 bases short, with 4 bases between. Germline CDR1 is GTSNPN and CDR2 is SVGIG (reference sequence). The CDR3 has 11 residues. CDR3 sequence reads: CAWSRDYGYTF. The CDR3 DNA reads TGTGCCTGGAGTAGGGACTATGGCTACACCTTC.

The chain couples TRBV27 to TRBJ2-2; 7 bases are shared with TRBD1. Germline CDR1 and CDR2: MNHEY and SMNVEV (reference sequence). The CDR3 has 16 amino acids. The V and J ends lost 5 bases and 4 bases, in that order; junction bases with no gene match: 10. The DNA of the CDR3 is TGTGCCAGCAGTCCGACAGGGAGCCTGTCCACCGGGGAGCTGTTTTTT. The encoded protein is CASSPTGSLSTGELFF.

The DNA of the CDR3 is TGTGCCAGCAGCTTAGGGAACGGGGAGCTGTTTTTT. This sequence encodes CASSLGNGELFF. This chain uses TRBV7-9 with TRBJ2-2, with unresolved D. CDR1 and CDR2 from the germline V gene are SEHNR and FQNEAQ (reference sequence). The CDR3 is 12 residues long. V shed 1 base and J shed 7 bases, with 4 bases lying between them.

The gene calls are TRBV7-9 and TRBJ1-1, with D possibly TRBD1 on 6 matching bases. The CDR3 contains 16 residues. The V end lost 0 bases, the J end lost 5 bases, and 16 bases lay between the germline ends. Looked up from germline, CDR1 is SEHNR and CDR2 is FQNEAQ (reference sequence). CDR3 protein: CASSLAEGVGDTEAFF. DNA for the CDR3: TGTGCCAGCAGCTTAGCGGAGGGGGTTGGGGATACTGAAGCTTTCTTT.

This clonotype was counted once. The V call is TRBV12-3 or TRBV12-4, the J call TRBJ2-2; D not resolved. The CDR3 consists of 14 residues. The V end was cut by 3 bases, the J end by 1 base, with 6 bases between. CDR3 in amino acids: CASSFYGNTGELFF. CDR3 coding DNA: TGTGCCAGCAGTTTCTACGGGAACACCGGGGAGCTGTTTTTT.

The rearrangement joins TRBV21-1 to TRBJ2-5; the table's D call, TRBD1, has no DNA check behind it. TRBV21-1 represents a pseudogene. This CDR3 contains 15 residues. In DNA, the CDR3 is TGTGCCAGCAGCCCCCGGGACAGGGTAAATGAGACCCAGTACTTC. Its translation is CASSPRDRVNETQYF.

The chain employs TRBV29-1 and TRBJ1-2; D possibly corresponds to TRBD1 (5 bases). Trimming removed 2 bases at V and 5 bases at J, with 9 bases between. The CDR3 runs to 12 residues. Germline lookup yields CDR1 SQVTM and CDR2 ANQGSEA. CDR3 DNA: TGCAGCGTTGAATGGACACCTTATGGCTACACCTTC. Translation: CSVEWTPYGYTF.